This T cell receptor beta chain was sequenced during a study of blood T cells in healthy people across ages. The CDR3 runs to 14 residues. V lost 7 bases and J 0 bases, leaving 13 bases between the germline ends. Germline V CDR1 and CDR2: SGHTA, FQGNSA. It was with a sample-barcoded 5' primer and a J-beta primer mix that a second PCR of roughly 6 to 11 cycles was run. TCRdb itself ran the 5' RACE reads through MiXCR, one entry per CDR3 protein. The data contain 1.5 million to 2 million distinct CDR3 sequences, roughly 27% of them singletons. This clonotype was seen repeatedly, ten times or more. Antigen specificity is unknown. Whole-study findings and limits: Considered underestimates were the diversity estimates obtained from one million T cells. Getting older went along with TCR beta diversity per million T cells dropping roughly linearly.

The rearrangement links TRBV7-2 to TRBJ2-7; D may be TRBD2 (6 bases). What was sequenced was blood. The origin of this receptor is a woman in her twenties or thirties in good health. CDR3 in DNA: TGTGCCAGCAACACTCGGGACTCCTCCTACGAGCAGTACTTC. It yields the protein CASNTRDSSYEQYF.